The 21 T cell receptor beta chains below come from one sample, sequenced in a study of CD8+CD57+ T cells in acquired aplastic anemia. Genomic DNA acted as the template from which TCR beta VDJ combination and CDR3 sequence profiling were carried out. TCRdb passed the reads through MiXCR, listing each CDR3 protein once. The sample records about 290,000 distinct CDR3 sequences, around three fifths being singletons. Previously, flow cytometry had revealed CD8+CD57+ cell expansion in the patients chosen for sequencing. The sequenced sample consisted of sorted CD4+, CD8+, or CD8+CD57+ T cells (not recorded which) from PBMCs. The receptors stem from a human donor with aplastic anemia.

This clonotype was detected only a few times. The chain has TRBV7-3 and TRBJ2-5; D is undetermined. Trimming took off 6 bases at V and 0 bases at J, with 2 bases between the two ends. This CDR3 has 11 amino acids. The germline CDR1 and CDR2 sequences are SGHTA and FQGTGA. The CDR3 bases are TGTGCCAGCAGAAACCAAGAGACCCAGTACTTC. It is translated as CASRNQETQYF.

The chain has TRBV19 and TRBJ1-1; D gene unclear. The CDR3 has 14 residues. Trimming pared 3 bases from V and 6 bases from J, leaving 14 bases between. The V gene's germline CDR1 is LNHDA and CDR2 SQIVND (reference sequence). CDR3 nucleotide sequence: TGTGCCAGTAGTATCTGGCTTAGTATACCTGAAGCTTTCTTT. Translation gives CASSIWLSIPEAFF.

This chain uses TRBV2 with TRBJ1-6; D ambiguous. V dropped 8 bases and J dropped 5 bases, with 10 bases sitting between them. The germline CDR1 and CDR2 sequences are SNHLY and FYNNEI. The CDR3 length is 13 residues. The CDR3 DNA is TGTGCCAGCGCCAGAGCGGATAATTCACCCCTCCACTTT. Translation: CASARADNSPLHF.

This chain links TRBV19 with TRBJ2-1; the match to TRBD2 covers 9 bases. The CDR3 is made up of 17 amino acids. The V segment lost 0 bases and the J segment 4 bases; nucleotides outside the gene matches: 7. Germline loops: CDR1 LNHDA, CDR2 SQIVND (reference sequence). CDR3: CASSIDLASGAYNEQFF. DNA of the CDR3: TGTGCCAGTAGTATAGATCTCGCTAGCGGGGCGTACAATGAGCAGTTCTTC.

The J gene is TRBJ2-7, the V gene TRBV7-9; tentatively, D is TRBD2 (5 bases). Trimming removed 8 bases at V and 5 bases at J, with 13 bases between. Germline CDR1 SEHNR, CDR2 FQNEAQ (reference sequence). The CDR3 sequence is 12 residues long. The CDR3 DNA follows: TGTGCCAGCCTAAAGCTCGGGGACGAGCAGTACTTC. Translating it yields CASLKLGDEQYF. Variable domain in full (rest from reference TRBV7-9 and TRBJ2-7): DTGVSQNPRHKITKRGQNVTFRCDPISEHNRLYWYRQTLGQGPEFLTYFQNEAQLEKSRLLSDRFSAERPKGSFSTLEIQRTEQGDSAMYLCASLKLGDEQYFGPGTRLTVT.

V usage is TRBV6-5 and J usage is TRBJ2-7; D ambiguous. Looked up from germline, CDR1 is MNHEY and CDR2 is SVGAGI. Deletions cut 4 bases from V and 6 bases from J, with 10 bases between. The CDR3 spans 12 residues. The CDR3 loop is CASSSIGPEQYF. The CDR3 nucleotides are TGTGCCAGCAGTTCGATAGGGCCCGAGCAGTACTTC.

The chain has TRBV7-2 and TRBJ2-7; maybe TRBD1 (5 bases). CDR1 SGHTA and CDR2 FQGNSA come from the germline V gene. Trimming took off 0 bases at V and 11 bases at J, with 11 bases between the two ends. The CDR3 extends over 12 amino acids. CDR3 DNA: TGTGCCAGCAGCTTAGCGGCAGGGAAGGAGTACTTC. Its protein is CASSLAAGKEYF. The variable domain in full, with the rest retrieved from reference TRBV7-2 and TRBJ2-7, is GAGVSQSPSNKVTEKGKDVELRCDPISGHTALYWYRQSLGQGLEFLIYFQGNSAPDKSGLPSDRFSAERTGGSVSTLTIQRTQQEDSAVYLCASSLAAGKEYFGPGTRLTVT.

CDR3 in amino acids: CASRSTASSYNEQFF. As DNA, the CDR3 is TGTGCCAGCAGGTCCACAGCGAGCTCCTACAATGAGCAGTTCTTC. This chain uses TRBV7-3 with TRBJ2-1, with D hard to call. Germline values: CDR1 SGHTA, CDR2 FQGTGA. CDR3 size: 15 residues. Between the trimmed V and J ends, which lost 6 bases and 0 bases, there was a span of 12 bases.

The chain couples TRBV24-1 to TRBJ2-1; 9 bases line up with TRBD1. Per the germline V gene, CDR1 is KGHDR and CDR2 is SFDVKD. This CDR3 comprises 15 residues. J gave up 3 bases and V 7 bases, and 6 bases lay outside the gene matches. The chain's CDR3 is CATSGRDRDYNEQFF. Here the CDR3 DNA reads TGTGCCACCAGCGGGCGGGACAGGGACTACAATGAGCAGTTCTTC.

The chain employs TRBV6-2 or TRBV6-3 and TRBJ2-3, with 8 nucleotides matching TRBD2. Looked up from germline, CDR1 is MNHEY and CDR2 is SVGEGT. J gave up 6 bases and V 4 bases, and 12 bases lay outside the gene matches. CDR3 length: 16 residues. The CDR3 sequence: CASSSYGGTSKDTQYF. CDR3 DNA: TGTGCCAGCAGTTCCTATGGCGGGACTAGTAAGGATACGCAGTATTTT.

This clonotype appeared many times. The chain couples TRBV7-9 to TRBJ2-6, with 7 bases aligning to TRBD1. Germline CDR1 and CDR2: SEHNR and FQNEAQ (reference sequence). This CDR3 comprises 15 residues. Trimming at V came to 6 bases and at J to 0 bases, leaving 2 bases not matched to a gene. The CDR3 coding sequence is TGTGCCAGCAGGGACAGGAGCTCTGGGGCCAACGTCCTGACTTTC. As protein: CASRDRSSGANVLTF.

In this sample, this clonotype turned up many times. The rearrangement uses TRBV5-4 and TRBJ2-2; 8 bases line up with TRBD1. Germline V CDR1 and CDR2: SGHNT, YYREEE (reference sequence). The CDR3 extends over 14 amino acids. Trimming cost V 4 bases and J 5 bases; bases outside gene matches: 4. The chain's CDR3 is CASSQTGVTGELFF. DNA of the CDR3: TGTGCCAGCAGCCAGACAGGGGTTACCGGGGAGCTGTTTTTT.

Notes on this clonotype: Germline and junction disagree at one end, which may indicate a read error. V is TRBV27 and J is TRBJ2-5; TRBD1 matches 7 bases. CDR1 MNHEY and CDR2 SMNVEV come from the germline V gene (reference sequence). The CDR3 spans 15 residues. CDR3 DNA: TGTGGCAGCAGTGCAAGATCAGGGGGTCGAGAGACCCAGTACTTC. As protein: CGSSARSGGRETQYF.

The rearrangement joins TRBV20-1 to TRBJ2-7, with 10 bases that match TRBD2. CDR1 and CDR2 from the germline V gene are DFQATT and SNEGSKA (reference sequence). There are 14 residues in the CDR3. Trimming cost V 5 bases and J 3 bases; bases outside gene matches: 7. CDR3 in amino acids: CSAEGTSEGYEQYF. Here the CDR3 DNA reads TGCAGTGCTGAAGGGACTAGCGAAGGCTACGAGCAGTACTTC.

The chain uses TRBV19 and TRBJ1-6; no reliable D call. From germline, CDR1 is LNHDA and CDR2 SQIVND (reference sequence). This CDR3 has 15 residues. Trimming took off 9 bases at V and 8 bases at J, with 20 bases between the two ends. The CDR3 nucleotides read TGTGCCAGCGCAAAAACGTACCGGGTTGATTCACCCCTCCACTTT. Encoded protein: CASAKTYRVDSPLHF.

This clonotype was observed at least ten times. The chain combines TRBV3-1 with TRBJ1-4; D is uncertain. CDR1 and CDR2 from the germline V gene are LGHDT and YNNKEL (reference sequence). Deletions cut 7 bases from V and 10 bases from J, with 16 bases between. This CDR3 spans 13 amino acids. CDR3 loop: CASTGPGHGKLFF. CDR3 DNA sequence: TGTGCCAGCACCGGACCGGGCCACGGAAAACTGTTTTTT. The variable domain in full, completed from reference TRBV3-1 and TRBJ1-4, reads DTAVSQTPKYLVTQMGNDKSIKCEQNLGHDTMYWYKQDSKKFLKIMFSYNNKELIINETVPNRFSPKSPDKAHLNLHINSLELGDSAVYFCASTGPGHGKLFFGSGTQLSVL.

As regards this clonotype: Mismatch with germline at one junction end may stem from a read error. The chain joins TRBV24-1 to TRBJ2-7, with D unclear. There are 10 residues in the CDR3. Germline V gene sequence: CDR1 KGHDR, CDR2 SFDVKD. The CDR3 sequence is CATSASEQYF. The CDR3 nucleotides are TGTGCCACGAGTGCCTCAGAGCAGTACTTC.

This clonotype occurred many times. The chain carries TRBV27 and TRBJ1-5; D call uncertain. V was trimmed by 8 bases and J by 2 bases, leaving 16 bases between them. The CDR3 extends over 15 amino acids. The germline CDR1 and CDR2 sequences are MNHEY and SMNVEV (reference sequence). CDR3 in DNA: TGTGCCAGCGGAAGCGCACTGACGGGCAATCAGCCCCAGCATTTT. Encoded protein: CASGSALTGNQPQHF.

Judged by abundance, this clonotype is medium-sized. This chain links TRBV10-3 with TRBJ1-2; TRBD1 is a possible D gene (5 bases). CDR1 ENHRY and CDR2 SYGVKD come from the germline V gene. This CDR3 spans 15 amino acids. V shed 10 bases and J shed 0 bases, with 18 bases lying between them. CDR3 in DNA: TGTGCCACGATACAGGCTATGAGCTCTAACTATGGCTACACCTTC. It specifies CATIQAMSSNYGYTF.

Notes on this clonotype: At one of its ends the junction is not consistent with the germline gene, which may arise from a read error. The chain links TRBV7-2 to TRBJ2-7; 9 bases map to TRBD1. The CDR3 runs to 16 residues. Germline V gene data show CDR1 as SGHTA and CDR2 as FQGNSA. The CDR3 DNA is TGCGCCAGCAGCCCCAAAGGACAGGGGACTACCTACGAGCAGTACTTC. Translation: CASSPKGQGTTYEQYF.

V gene TRBV7-2 combines with J gene TRBJ2-3, with 12 bases lining up with TRBD2. The CDR3 is 15 amino acids. Losses at the gene ends were 4 bases for V and 7 bases for J; bases not matched to a gene: 6. Per the germline V gene, CDR1 is SGHTA and CDR2 is FQGNSA. The CDR3 DNA reads as TGTGCCAGCAGCTCTCTAGCGGGGGGGCCTCATACGCAGTATTTT. Its translation: CASSSLAGGPHTQYF. The entire variable domain, with the rest obtained from reference TRBV7-2 and TRBJ2-3, is as follows: GAGVSQSPSNKVTEKGKDVELRCDPISGHTALYWYRQSLGQGLEFLIYFQGNSAPDKSGLPSDRFSAERTGGSVSTLTIQRTQQEDSAVYLCASSSLAGGPHTQYFGPGTRLTVL.